The 6 T cell receptor beta chains below were found in one sample sequenced in a study of Graves' ophthalmopathy and Graves' hyperthyroidism. RNA transcripts were the template, and TCR beta CDR3 regions were amplified from them. The workflow started with a first-round RT-PCR run with HTBI primers and then moved on to a second-round multiplex PCR. TCRdb re-analysed the multiplex PCR reads in MiXCR, keeping a single row per CDR3 protein. The top ten hold approximately 39% of the sample, which has about 220,000 distinct CDR3 sequences, 20% to 25% seen once. Source material: peripheral blood. The source of these receptors is a woman in her 50s with Graves' ophthalmopathy.

This clonotype was seen many times. The rearrangement joins TRBV12-3 or TRBV12-4 to TRBJ2-7; TRBD2 aligns across 8 bases. Trimming at V came to 2 bases and at J to 7 bases, leaving 7 bases not matched to a gene. The CDR3 runs to 14 residues. The CDR3 DNA reads TGTGCCAGCAGTTTAAGCGGGAGCAGCTGGGAGCAGTACTTC. Translation gives CASSLSGSSWEQYF.

This clonotype was counted many times. V gene TRBV28 combines with J gene TRBJ2-7, with 9 bases matching TRBD1. J gave up 6 bases and V 10 bases, and 13 bases lay outside the gene matches. Germline-derived CDR1 and CDR2 are MDHEN and SYDVKM. CDR3 size: 14 residues. In DNA form, the CDR3 reads TGTGCCATCACAGGGGGCTCATTGGGCTTCGAGCAGTACTTC. As protein: CAITGGSLGFEQYF.

Many counts were recorded for this clonotype. This chain uses TRBV7-8 with TRBJ2-5, with TRBD1 matching 10 bases. Losses at the gene ends were 5 bases for V and 4 bases for J; bases not matched to a gene: 7. Germline lookup yields CDR1 SGHVS and CDR2 FQNEAQ. The CDR3 is 15 residues long. The CDR3 is CASSHLRTGGETQYF. As DNA, the CDR3 is TGTGCCAGCAGCCACCTCCGGACAGGGGGAGAGACCCAGTACTTC.

This clonotype was counted at least ten times. This chain uses TRBV12-3 or TRBV12-4 with TRBJ2-5; tentatively, D is TRBD2 (5 bases). V gave up 3 bases and J gave up 1 base, with 9 bases separating them. The CDR3 is 14 amino acids. For the CDR3, the DNA is TGTGCCAGCAGTTTTAATAGCGCCCAAGAGACCCAGTACTTC. This gives the protein CASSFNSAQETQYF.

This clonotype appeared many times. V usage is TRBV29-1 and J usage is TRBJ2-5, with unresolved D. Trimming pared 4 bases from V and 5 bases from J, leaving 14 bases between. The CDR3 covers 13 residues. Germline V CDR1 and CDR2: SQVTM, ANQGSEA. The CDR3 region has the DNA TGCAGCGTTGGTGGGTGGGCCGGGGAGACCCAGTACTTC. Translated, it gives CSVGGWAGETQYF. Full variable domain (outside the CDR3, taken from reference TRBV29-1 and TRBJ2-5): SAVISQKPSRDICQRGTSLTIQCQVDSQVTMMFWYRQQPGQSLTLIATANQGSEATYESGFVIDKFPISRPNLTFSTLTVSNMSPEDSSIYLCSVGGWAGETQYFGPGTRLLVL.

Ten or more counts support this clonotype. The CDR3 sequence: CASNIAIGTATDGQYF. CDR3 DNA: TGTGCCAGCAATATAGCCATCGGGACCGCGACGGACGGGCAGTACTTC. This chain links TRBV28 with TRBJ2-7; D is perhaps TRBD1 or TRBD2 (5 bases each). This CDR3 is 16 amino acids long. V gave up 7 bases and J gave up 9 bases, with 28 bases separating them. Germline V lookup: CDR1 MDHEN, CDR2 SYDVKM.